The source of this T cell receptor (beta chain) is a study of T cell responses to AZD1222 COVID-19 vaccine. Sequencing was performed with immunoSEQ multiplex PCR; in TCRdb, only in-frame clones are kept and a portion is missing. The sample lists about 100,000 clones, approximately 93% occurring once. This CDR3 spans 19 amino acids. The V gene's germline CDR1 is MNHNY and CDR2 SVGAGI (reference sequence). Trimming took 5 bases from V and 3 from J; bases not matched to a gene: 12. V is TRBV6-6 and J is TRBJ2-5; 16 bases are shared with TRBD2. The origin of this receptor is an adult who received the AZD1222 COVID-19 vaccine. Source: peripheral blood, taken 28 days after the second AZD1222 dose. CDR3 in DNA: TGTGCCAGCAGTCGACCACCGGGACTAGCGGGAGGGTATAAAGAGACCCAGTACTTC. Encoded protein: CASSRPPGLAGGYKETQYF.